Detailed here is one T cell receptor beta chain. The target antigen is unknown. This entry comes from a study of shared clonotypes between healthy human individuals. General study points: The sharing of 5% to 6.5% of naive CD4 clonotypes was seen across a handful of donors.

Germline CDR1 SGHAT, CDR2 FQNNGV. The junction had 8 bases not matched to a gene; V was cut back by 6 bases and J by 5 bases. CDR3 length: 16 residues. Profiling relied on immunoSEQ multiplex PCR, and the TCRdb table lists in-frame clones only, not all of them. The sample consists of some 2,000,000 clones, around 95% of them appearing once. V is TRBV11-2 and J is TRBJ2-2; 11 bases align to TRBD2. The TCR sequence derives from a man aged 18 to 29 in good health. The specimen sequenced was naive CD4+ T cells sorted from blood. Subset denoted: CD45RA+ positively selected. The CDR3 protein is CASRPFTSGRTGELFF. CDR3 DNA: TGTGCCAGCAGGCCCTTCACTAGCGGGAGAACCGGGGAGCTGTTTTTT.